This T cell receptor (beta chain) was recovered during a study of blood T cell repertoires in COVID-19. Sequencing used immunoSEQ multiplex PCR; TCRdb keeps in-frame clones, though not all of them. The sample has about 270,000 clones, about 91% seen once. Cohorts were determined from participant-reported clinical history. After removal of 5 bases from V and 8 bases from J, the junction contained 5 bases not matched to a gene. The germline gives CDR1 SGHVS, CDR2 FNYEAQ. The CDR3 extends over 15 amino acids. This clone was seen just once. This clonotype was sampled from a woman in her 40s with acute COVID-19. This rearrangement joins TRBV7-6 to TRBJ2-1; TRBD2 matches 14 bases. The specimen sequenced was PBMCs or T cells enriched from blood (not recorded which). The CDR3 loop is CASSPGLAGVDEQFF. For the CDR3, the DNA is TGTGCCAGCAGCCCGGGACTAGCGGGAGTCGATGAGCAGTTCTTC.